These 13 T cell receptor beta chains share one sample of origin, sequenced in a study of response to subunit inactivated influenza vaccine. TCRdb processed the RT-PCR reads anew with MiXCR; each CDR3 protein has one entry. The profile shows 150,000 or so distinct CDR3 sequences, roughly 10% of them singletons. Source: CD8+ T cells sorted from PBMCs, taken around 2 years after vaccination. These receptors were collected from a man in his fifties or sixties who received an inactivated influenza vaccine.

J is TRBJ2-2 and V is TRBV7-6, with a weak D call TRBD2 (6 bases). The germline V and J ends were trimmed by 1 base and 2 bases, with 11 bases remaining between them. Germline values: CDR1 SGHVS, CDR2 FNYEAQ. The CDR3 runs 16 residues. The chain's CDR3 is CASSLGPGENTGELFF. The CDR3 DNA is TGTGCCAGCAGCTTAGGACCGGGGGAAAACACCGGGGAGCTGTTTTTT.

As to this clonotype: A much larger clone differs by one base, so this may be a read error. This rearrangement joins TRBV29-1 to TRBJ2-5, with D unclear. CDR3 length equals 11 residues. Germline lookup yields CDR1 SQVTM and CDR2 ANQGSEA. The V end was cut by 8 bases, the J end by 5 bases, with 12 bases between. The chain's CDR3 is CSLRPVETQYF. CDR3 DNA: TGCAGCCTTAGGCCCGTGGAGACCCAGTACTTC.

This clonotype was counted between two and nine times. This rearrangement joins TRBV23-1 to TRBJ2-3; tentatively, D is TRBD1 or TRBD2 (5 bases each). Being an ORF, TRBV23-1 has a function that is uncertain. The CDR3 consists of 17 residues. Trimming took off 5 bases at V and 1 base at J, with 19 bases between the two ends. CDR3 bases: TGCGCCAGCAGTTGGCCTTCCGGGGCCGAGGGCACAGATACGCAGTATTTT. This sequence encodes CASSWPSGAEGTDTQYF.

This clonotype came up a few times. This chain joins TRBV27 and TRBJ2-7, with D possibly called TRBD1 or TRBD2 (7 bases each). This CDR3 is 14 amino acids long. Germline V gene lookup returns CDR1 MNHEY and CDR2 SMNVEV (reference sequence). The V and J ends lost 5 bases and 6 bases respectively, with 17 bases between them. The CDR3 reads CASSPTIRGGEQYF. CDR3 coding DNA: TGTGCCAGCAGTCCAACCATCAGGGGGGGCGAGCAGTACTTC.

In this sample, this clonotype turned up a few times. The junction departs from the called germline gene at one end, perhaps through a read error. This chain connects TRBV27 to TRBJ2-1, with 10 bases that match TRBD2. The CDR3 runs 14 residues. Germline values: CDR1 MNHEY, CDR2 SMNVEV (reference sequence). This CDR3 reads CASILLAGSDEQFF. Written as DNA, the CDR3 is TGTGCCAGCATTTTACTAGCGGGAAGTGATGAGCAGTTCTTC.

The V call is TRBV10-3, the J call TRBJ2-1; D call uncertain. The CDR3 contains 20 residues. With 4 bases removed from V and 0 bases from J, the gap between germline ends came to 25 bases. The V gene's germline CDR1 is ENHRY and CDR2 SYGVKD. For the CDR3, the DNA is TGTGCCATCAGTGTAGCATGGCTTCCCCTGGCCACAAGCTCCTACAATGAGCAGTTCTTC. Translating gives CAISVAWLPLATSSYNEQFF.

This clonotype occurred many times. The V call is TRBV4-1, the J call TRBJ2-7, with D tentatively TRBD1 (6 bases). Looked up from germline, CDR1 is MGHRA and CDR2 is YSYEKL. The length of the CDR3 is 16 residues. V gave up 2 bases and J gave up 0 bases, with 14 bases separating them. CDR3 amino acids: CASSQKGGLYSYEQYF. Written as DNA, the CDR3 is TGCGCCAGCAGCCAAAAAGGGGGTCTATACTCCTACGAGCAGTACTTC.

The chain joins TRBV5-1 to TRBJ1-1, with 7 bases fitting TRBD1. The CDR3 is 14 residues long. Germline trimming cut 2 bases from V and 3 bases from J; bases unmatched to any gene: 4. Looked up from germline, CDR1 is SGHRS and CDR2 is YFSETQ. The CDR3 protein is CASSFQGGDTEAFF. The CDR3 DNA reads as TGCGCCAGCAGCTTTCAGGGGGGTGACACTGAAGCTTTCTTT.

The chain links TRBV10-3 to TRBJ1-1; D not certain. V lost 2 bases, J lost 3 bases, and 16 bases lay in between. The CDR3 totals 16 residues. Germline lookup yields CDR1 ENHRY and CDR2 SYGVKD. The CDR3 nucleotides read TGTGCCATCAGTGAGGGGGTGACAATTAAATACACTGAAGCTTTCTTT. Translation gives CAISEGVTIKYTEAFF.

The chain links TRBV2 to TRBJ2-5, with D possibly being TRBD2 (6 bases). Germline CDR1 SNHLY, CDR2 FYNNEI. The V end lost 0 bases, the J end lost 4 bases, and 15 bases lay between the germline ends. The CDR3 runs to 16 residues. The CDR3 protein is CASSEARGRRGETQYF. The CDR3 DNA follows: TGTGCCAGCAGTGAAGCGCGAGGGAGGCGGGGAGAGACCCAGTACTTC.

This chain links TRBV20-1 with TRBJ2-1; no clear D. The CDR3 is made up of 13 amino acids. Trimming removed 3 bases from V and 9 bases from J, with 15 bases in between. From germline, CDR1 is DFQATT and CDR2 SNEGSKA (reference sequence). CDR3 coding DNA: TGCAGTGCTAGTTGGCTACCTTCGAGTGAGCAGTTCTTC. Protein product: CSASWLPSSEQFF.

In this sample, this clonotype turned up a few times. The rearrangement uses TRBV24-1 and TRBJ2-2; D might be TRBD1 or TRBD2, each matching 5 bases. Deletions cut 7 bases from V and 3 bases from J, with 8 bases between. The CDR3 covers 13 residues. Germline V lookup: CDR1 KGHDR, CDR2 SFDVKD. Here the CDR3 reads CATSREYTGELFF. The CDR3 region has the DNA TGTGCCACCAGCAGGGAGTACACCGGGGAGCTGTTTTTT.

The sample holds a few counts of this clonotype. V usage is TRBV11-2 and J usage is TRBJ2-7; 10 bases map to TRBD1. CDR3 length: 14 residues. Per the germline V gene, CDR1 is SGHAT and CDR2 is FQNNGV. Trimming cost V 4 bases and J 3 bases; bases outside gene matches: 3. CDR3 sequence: CASSWGTGVYEQYF. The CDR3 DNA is TGTGCCAGCAGCTGGGGGACAGGGGTCTACGAGCAGTACTTC.